These T cell receptor beta chains were read from a single sample in a study of shared clonotypes between healthy human individuals. The method was immunoSEQ multiplex PCR; TCRdb's version includes in-frame clones alone and lacks a portion of them. Of more than 550,000 clones in the sample, about 90% are singletons; the top ten hold roughly 22%. The sample was naive CD8+ T cells sorted from blood. These receptors came from a man younger than 45 in good health. The CDR3 runs from the conserved cysteine through the conserved F or W. The D gene is left open where the match is weak. Where a row states a size, it is once, few, many or the class of an expanded clone; other rows omit it.

v_call,j_call,clone_size,d_call,cdr3_aa,cdr3_nt
TRBV4-3,TRBJ2-7,once,.,CASSQDYRVGHYEQYF,TGCGCCAGCAGCCAAGATTACAGGGTCGGGCACTACGAGCAGTACTTC
TRBV4-1,TRBJ2-3,.,.,CASSHDGHSSTDTQYF,TGCGCCAGCAGCCACGACGGACACAGCAGCACAGATACGCAGTATTTT
TRBV4-3,TRBJ2-7,.,.,CASSQTTGSSYEQYF,TGCGCCAGCAGCCAAACGACGGGAAGCTCCTACGAGCAGTACTTC
TRBV28,TRBJ1-3,.,TRBD1,CASIGTAGNTIYF,TGTGCCAGCATTGGGACAGCTGGAAACACCATATATTTT
TRBV28,TRBJ2-3,.,.,CASSDGLAVRTDTQYF,TGTGCCAGCAGTGACGGTTTGGCGGTCCGCACAGATACGCAGTATTTT
TRBV5-5,TRBJ1-5,.,.,CASSLMNQPQHF,TGTGCCAGCAGCTTGATGAATCAGCCCCAGCATTTT
TRBV29-1,TRBJ1-1,.,.,CSVELVGTEAFF,TGCAGCGTTGAATTGGTCGGCACTGAAGCTTTCTTT
TRBV5-1,TRBJ2-7,.,.,CASSETGRRYEQYF,TGCGCCAGCAGCGAGACGGGGCGCAGGTACGAGCAGTACTTC
TRBV7-2,TRBJ2-1,.,.,CASSLIGSPYNEQFF,TGTGCCAGCAGCTTAATAGGGAGTCCCTACAATGAGCAGTTCTTC
TRBV23-1,TRBJ2-2,.,.,CASSHFRGHTGELFF,TGCGCCAGCAGTCATTTCCGGGGTCACACCGGGGAGCTGTTTTTT
TRBV4-1,TRBJ2-7,.,.,CASSQEGGAYEQYF,TGCGCCAGCAGCCAAGAGGGGGGGGCGTACGAGCAGTACTTC
TRBV19,TRBJ1-1,.,TRBD1,CASSIAGQGDETEAFF,TGTGCCAGTAGTATCGCTGGACAGGGGGACGAAACTGAAGCTTTCTTT
TRBV29-1,TRBJ2-1,.,TRBD1,CSSGGARNEQFF,TGCAGCTCAGGGGGCGCGAGAAATGAGCAGTTCTTC
TRBV5-1,TRBJ1-5,.,.,CASSLRSNQPQHF,TGCGCCAGCAGCTTGCGTAGCAATCAGCCCCAGCATTTT
TRBV18,TRBJ2-2,.,.,CASSPKERASVTGELFF,TGTGCCAGCTCACCAAAGGAAAGGGCTAGCGTCACCGGGGAGCTGTTTTTT
TRBV4-1,TRBJ2-1,.,TRBD1,CASSPETGRDFNEQFF,TGCGCCAGCAGCCCGGAGACAGGGCGCGACTTCAATGAGCAGTTCTTC
TRBV27,TRBJ2-2,few,TRBD1,CASTKGAWTGELFF,TGTGCCAGCACTAAGGGGGCTTGGACCGGGGAGCTGTTTTTT
TRBV11-2,TRBJ2-2,few,.,CASSPVGLFRGNTGELFF,TGTGCCAGCAGCCCCGTAGGCCTCTTCCGGGGAAACACCGGGGAGCTGTTTTTT
TRBV10-3,TRBJ2-5,few,TRBD2,CAISEAERDLRETQYF,TGTGCCATCAGTGAGGCTGAGCGGGACTTGAGGGAGACCCAGTACTTC
TRBV7-3,TRBJ2-1,.,TRBD1,CASSEWLTGADEQFF,TGTGCCAGCAGCGAATGGCTTACAGGGGCCGATGAGCAGTTCTTC
TRBV29-1,TRBJ2-1,once,TRBD2,CSVLMGGTSGAITYNEQFF,TGCAGCGTTTTAATGGGAGGGACTAGCGGTGCGATTACCTACAATGAGCAGTTCTTC
TRBV6-5,TRBJ2-7,.,TRBD1,CASSGQGVYYEQYF,TGTGCCAGCAGCGGACAGGGCGTCTACTACGAGCAGTACTTC
TRBV7-9,TRBJ2-1,.,TRBD1,CASSGTGADYEQFF,TGTGCCAGCTCCGGGACAGGGGCTGACTATGAGCAGTTCTTC
TRBV5-7,TRBJ2-5,once,.,CASSLEGRDACETQYF,TGTGCCAGCAGCTTGGAGGGCAGGGACGCATGTGAGACCCAGTACTTC
TRBV28,TRBJ2-1,medium-sized,.,CASSVTGRFNEQFF,TGTGCCAGCAGTGTAACAGGGAGATTCAATGAGCAGTTCTTC
TRBV4-1,TRBJ2-7,.,.,CASSQPGLIYEQYF,TGCGCCAGCAGCCAGCCGGGACTGATATACGAGCAGTACTTC
TRBV11-2,TRBJ2-2,.,.,CASSPRPGWLNTGELFF,TGTGCCAGCAGCCCACGACCAGGGTGGTTGAACACCGGGGAGCTGTTTTTT
TRBV5-5,TRBJ2-7,.,.,CASSLEGSGTYEQYF,TGTGCCAGCAGCTTGGAGGGGTCCGGGACCTACGAGCAGTACTTC
TRBV29-1,TRBJ1-5,.,.,CSVEDGGVGNQPQHF,TGCAGCGTTGAAGACGGGGGAGTTGGCAATCAGCCCCAGCATTTT
TRBV11-2,TRBJ2-5,.,.,CASSLVGGGTQYF,TGTGCCAGCAGCTTAGTCGGGGGCGGGACCCAGTACTTC
TRBV4-1,TRBJ2-1,few,TRBD2,CASSQDTGTSFYEQFF,TGCGCCAGCAGCCAAGATACGGGGACTAGCTTCTATGAGCAGTTCTTC
TRBV5-1,TRBJ2-1,.,TRBD1,CASRRDSNNEQFF,TGCGCCAGCAGGAGGGACAGCAACAATGAGCAGTTCTTC
TRBV30,TRBJ2-7,.,TRBD2,CAWTSGRSAEQYF,TGTGCCTGGACTAGCGGGAGAAGTGCCGAGCAGTACTTC
TRBV5-4,TRBJ1-1,.,TRBD1,CASSLDRGWRPEAFF,TGTGCCAGCAGCCTCGACAGGGGGTGGAGGCCTGAAGCTTTCTTT
TRBV7-9,TRBJ2-1,.,TRBD2,CASSSYGLAGGSVYEQFF,TGTGCCAGCAGCTCCTACGGACTAGCGGGAGGATCTGTCTATGAGCAGTTCTTC
TRBV7-2,TRBJ1-5,.,.,CASSSGDGNQPQHF,TGTGCCAGCAGCTCTGGGGATGGCAATCAGCCCCAGCATTTT
TRBV4-1,TRBJ2-1,.,TRBD2,CASSPRAGAYNEQFF,TGCGCCAGCAGCCCTCGGGCGGGGGCCTACAATGAGCAGTTCTTC
TRBV5-4,TRBJ2-1,.,TRBD2,CASSSSGRGSSYNEQFF,TGTGCCAGCAGCAGTAGCGGGAGGGGTAGCTCCTACAATGAGCAGTTCTTC
TRBV7-7,TRBJ2-7,.,.,CASSLLGGKEQYF,TGTGCTAGCAGCTTATTGGGGGGTAAAGAGCAGTACTTC
TRBV15,TRBJ2-7,.,TRBD2,CATSPGTSGRTYEQYF,TGTGCCACCAGCCCTGGGACTAGCGGGAGGACCTACGAGCAGTACTTC
TRBV2,TRBJ2-5,.,.,CASKWYQETQYF,TGTGCCAGCAAGTGGTACCAAGAGACCCAGTACTTC
TRBV15,TRBJ2-1,.,.,CATSRGAGFYNEQFF,TGTGCCACCAGCAGAGGGGCGGGGTTCTACAATGAGCAGTTCTTC
TRBV13,TRBJ2-4,.,.,CASSTSGTVQYF,TGTGCCAGCAGCACTTCAGGGACGGTTCAGTACTTC
TRBV5-5,TRBJ2-5,once,.,CASSSDIVGDQETQYF,TGTGCCAGCAGCTCGGATATCGTAGGGGACCAAGAGACCCAGTACTTC
TRBV29-1,TRBJ2-7,.,.,CSVEGPDSYEQYF,TGCAGCGTTGAAGGCCCAGATTCCTACGAGCAGTACTTC
TRBV10-1,TRBJ2-7,once,.,CASSEPTNYEQYF,TGCGCCAGCAGTGAGCCGACAAACTACGAGCAGTACTTC
TRBV30,TRBJ2-1,.,.,CAWSALAPSSYNEQFF,TGTGCCTGGAGCGCTCTAGCGCCAAGCTCCTACAATGAGCAGTTCTTC
TRBV14,TRBJ2-6,.,.,CASSLGQTAGANVLTF,TGTGCCAGCAGCCTCGGACAGACAGCTGGGGCCAACGTCCTGACTTTC
TRBV1,TRBJ1-2,.,.,CTSSQPPLQGFEGYTF,TGCACCAGCAGCCAACCACCCTTACAGGGTTTCGAAGGCTACACCTTC
TRBV29-1,TRBJ2-5,.,.,CSGRGRRETQYF,TGCAGCGGGCGGGGGCGGCGGGAGACCCAGTACTTC
TRBV7-9,TRBJ2-1,once,TRBD2,CASSYAGVGNEQFF,TGTGCCAGCAGCTACGCGGGAGTTGGGAATGAGCAGTTCTTC
TRBV2,TRBJ2-1,.,TRBD2,CASSGPSGRAGNEQFF,TGTGCCAGCAGTGGACCCAGCGGGAGGGCGGGTAATGAGCAGTTCTTC